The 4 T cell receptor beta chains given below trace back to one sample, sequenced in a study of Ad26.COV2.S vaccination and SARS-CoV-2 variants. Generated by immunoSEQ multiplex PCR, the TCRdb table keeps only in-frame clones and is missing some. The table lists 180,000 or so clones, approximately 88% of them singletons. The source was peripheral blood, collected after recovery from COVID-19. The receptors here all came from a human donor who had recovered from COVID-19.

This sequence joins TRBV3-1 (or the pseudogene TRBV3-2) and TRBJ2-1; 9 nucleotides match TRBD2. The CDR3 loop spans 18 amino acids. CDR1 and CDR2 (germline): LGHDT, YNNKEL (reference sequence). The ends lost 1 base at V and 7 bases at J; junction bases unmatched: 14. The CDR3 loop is CASSQVDPSGKLRNEQFF. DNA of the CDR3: TGTGCCAGCAGCCAAGTCGATCCTAGCGGGAAACTAAGGAATGAGCAGTTCTTC.

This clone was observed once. CDR3 DNA: TGCGCCAGCAGCTCGCGCCCCGGGGGCACTGAAGCTTTCTTT. Translation: CASSSRPGGTEAFF. The chain joins TRBV5-1 to TRBJ1-1; tentative D call: TRBD1 (5 bases). From germline, CDR1 is SGHRS and CDR2 YFSETQ. The ends were cut back, 3 bases at V and 4 bases at J, with 13 bases in the middle. CDR3 length equals 14 residues.

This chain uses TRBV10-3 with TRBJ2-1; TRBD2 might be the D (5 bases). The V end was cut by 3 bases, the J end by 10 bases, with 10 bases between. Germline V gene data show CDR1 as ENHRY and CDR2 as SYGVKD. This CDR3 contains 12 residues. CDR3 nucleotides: TGTGCCATCAGTGATGGGCGGGTGGAGCAGTTCTTC. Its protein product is CAISDGRVEQFF.

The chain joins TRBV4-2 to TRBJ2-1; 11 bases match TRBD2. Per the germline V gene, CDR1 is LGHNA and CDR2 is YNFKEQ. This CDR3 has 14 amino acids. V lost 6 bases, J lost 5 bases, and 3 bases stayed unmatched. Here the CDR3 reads CASRLAGVNNEQFF. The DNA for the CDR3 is TGTGCCAGCAGACTAGCGGGAGTGAACAATGAGCAGTTCTTC.